Listed below are T cell receptor beta chains from one sample, sequenced in a study of blood T cells in healthy people across ages. Each CDR3 protein gets one entry after TCRdb re-called the 5' RACE reads with MiXCR. This sample has 1.5 million to 2 million distinct CDR3 sequences, with less than 50% found just once. The specimen was blood. All receptors derive from a woman in her thirties or forties in good health. The CDR3 runs from the conserved cysteine through the conserved F or W. The D gene is left open where the match is weak. Size values are once, few and many counts, or a class for expanded clones, and some rows have none.

>.|TRBD2|TRBV7-9|TRBJ2-5
CASSLAGLPETQYF
TGTGCCAGCAGCCTAGCGGGACTTCCAGAGACCCAGTACTTC
>.|.|TRBV6-2/TRBV6-3|TRBJ2-1
CASSSRRLQFF
TGTGCCAGCAGTTCACGGAGGCTGCAGTTCTTC
>.|.|TRBV20-1|TRBJ2-1
CSATRGPVSNEQFF
TGCAGTGCTACGCGGGGGCCCGTTTCCAATGAGCAGTTCTTC
>.|TRBD1|TRBV29-1|TRBJ1-5
CSAGGTGTHQPQHF
TGCAGCGCCGGGGGGACAGGGACACATCAGCCCCAGCATTTT
>few|TRBD1|TRBV27|TRBJ2-6
CASRKTGQLSGANVLTF
TGTGCCAGCAGGAAAACGGGACAGCTCTCTGGGGCCAACGTCCTGACTTTC
>few|.|TRBV28|TRBJ1-5
CASSLIGGGQPQHF
TGTGCCAGCAGTTTAATCGGCGGGGGTCAGCCCCAGCATTTT
>.|TRBD2|TRBV5-1|TRBJ2-5
CASSLASAASGGETQYF
TGCGCCAGCAGCTTGGCGTCAGCGGCTAGCGGGGGGGAGACCCAGTACTTC
>few|.|TRBV7-2|TRBJ2-3
CASSWTSDTQYF
TGTGCCAGCAGCTGGACATCGGATACGCAGTATTTT
>.|.|TRBV27|TRBJ2-7
CASSLMGRNMYEQYF
TGTGCCAGCAGTTTAATGGGACGGAATATGTACGAGCAGTACTTC
>.|.|TRBV4-3|TRBJ2-6
CASSLRANTRGTGANILTF
TGCGCCAGCAGCCTACGGGCAAATACCAGGGGTACTGGGGCCAACATCCTGACTTTC
>.|.|TRBV28|TRBJ2-7
CASSRGTPSEQYF
TGTGCCAGCAGTCGGGGAACCCCAAGCGAGCAGTACTTC
>.|TRBD2|TRBV20-1|TRBJ2-7
CSAPSGPEIYEQYF
TGCAGTGCTCCTAGCGGGCCTGAAATTTACGAGCAGTACTTC
>.|.|TRBV28|TRBJ2-6
CATSTPSSGANVLTF
TGTGCCACCTCGACGCCTAGCTCTGGGGCCAACGTCCTGACTTTC
>.|.|TRBV20-1|TRBJ1-1
CSAVDRTENTEAFF
TGCAGTGCTGTCGATCGGACAGAGAACACTGAAGCTTTCTTT
>.|.|TRBV5-1|TRBJ2-1
CASSLDPGSYNEQFF
TGCGCCAGCAGCTTGGATCCCGGGTCCTACAATGAGCAGTTCTTC
>.|.|TRBV4-1|TRBJ1-5
CASSQDVGNQPQHF
TGCGCCAGCAGCCAAGATGTAGGGAATCAGCCCCAGCATTTT
>.|TRBD2|TRBV4-1|TRBJ2-3
CASSQAPLAGGRDTQYF
TGCGCCAGCAGCCAAGCTCCACTAGCGGGGGGTAGGGATACGCAGTATTTT
>.|.|TRBV20-1|TRBJ2-1
CSPGRSSYNEQFF
TGCAGCCCGGGGAGGTCCTCCTACAATGAGCAGTTCTTC
>few|.|TRBV7-8|TRBJ2-5
CASSFTQGSQETQYF
TGTGCCAGCAGCTTTACCCAGGGTTCCCAAGAGACCCAGTACTTC
>.|.|TRBV7-3|TRBJ2-3
CASSLSGRDISMGDTQYF
TGTGCCAGCAGCTTATCCGGGCGGGACATATCAATGGGAGATACGCAGTATTTT
>.|.|TRBV4-1|TRBJ1-1
CASSQQGVPNTEAFF
TGCGCCAGCAGCCAGCAAGGGGTTCCGAACACTGAAGCTTTCTTT
>few|.|TRBV7-3|TRBJ1-5
CASSLQGTSTNQPQHF
TGTGCCAGCAGCTTACAGGGAACCTCGACCAATCAGCCCCAGCATTTT
>.|.|TRBV12-3/TRBV12-4|TRBJ1-4
CASSPKGAANEKLFF
TGTGCCAGCAGCCCTAAGGGCGCGGCTAATGAAAAACTGTTTTTT
>.|.|TRBV5-1|TRBJ1-4
CASSLVAGFNEKLFF
TGCGCCAGCAGCTTGGTGGCAGGATTTAATGAAAAACTGTTTTTT
>.|.|TRBV6-2/TRBV6-3|TRBJ2-7
CASSSSRDGYEQYF
TGTGCCAGCAGTTCGAGCCGGGACGGCTACGAGCAGTACTTC
>.|TRBD1|TRBV20-1|TRBJ2-4
CSATGTALAKNIQYF
TGCAGTGCTACCGGGACAGCATTAGCCAAAAACATTCAGTACTTC
>.|TRBD1|TRBV11-1|TRBJ2-7
CASSTQPGQGTYEQYF
TGTGCCAGCAGCACACAACCGGGACAGGGAACATACGAGCAGTACTTC
>.|.|TRBV28|TRBJ1-2
CASSHSTYGYTF
TGTGCCAGCAGCCACAGCACCTATGGCTACACCTTC
>few|TRBD2|TRBV7-8|TRBJ2-5
CASSLYPGTRETQYF
TGTGCCAGCAGCTTATACCCCGGGACTAGAGAGACCCAGTACTTC
>.|.|TRBV4-3|TRBJ2-3
CVSSRADLRAGPGGDTQYF
TGCGTCAGCAGCCGGGCAGACTTAAGAGCGGGCCCGGGCGGAGATACGCAGTATTTT
>few|.|TRBV12-3/TRBV12-4|TRBJ1-5
CASTTSGVRSNQPQHF
TGTGCCAGCACTACATCGGGGGTACGGAGCAATCAGCCCCAGCATTTT
>.|.|TRBV9|TRBJ2-1
CAGSVSSRSSYNEQFF
TGTGCCGGCAGCGTATCATCTAGAAGCTCCTACAATGAGCAGTTCTTC
>.|TRBD2|TRBV13|TRBJ2-3
CASSLRRGGDTDTQYF
TGTGCCAGCAGCTTACGGCGGGGGGGCGACACAGATACGCAGTATTTT
>.|.|TRBV7-8|TRBJ2-3
CASSVTISTDTQYF
TGTGCCAGCAGCGTAACCATTAGCACAGATACGCAGTATTTT
>few|TRBD2|TRBV5-1|TRBJ2-1
CASSLPGTTYNEQFF
TGCGCCAGCAGCTTACCCGGGACTACCTACAATGAGCAGTTCTTC
>.|TRBD2|TRBV2|TRBJ2-7
CASKDSSGGALYEQYF
TGTGCCAGCAAAGACTCTAGCGGGGGGGCCTTGTACGAGCAGTACTTC
>.|TRBD1|TRBV5-1|TRBJ1-6
CASSLAGTGKDPNSPLHF
TGCGCCAGCAGCTTGGCCGGGACAGGCAAGGACCCAAATTCACCCCTCCACTTT
>many|.|TRBV6-1|TRBJ2-6
CASSERDDGANVLTF
TGTGCCAGCAGTGAACGGGACGACGGGGCCAACGTCCTGACTTTC
>.|TRBD1|TRBV28|TRBJ2-1
CASSRQGGINEQFF
TGTGCCAGCAGTCGACAGGGGGGGATCAATGAGCAGTTCTTC
>few|.|TRBV6-5|TRBJ2-3
CASSYSRGGEGTDTQYF
TGTGCCAGCAGTTACTCGAGAGGCGGGGAAGGAACAGATACGCAGTATTTT
>.|.|TRBV5-1|TRBJ2-5
CASSLVTSGRMAETQYF
TGCGCCAGCAGCCTAGTGACCTCGGGACGAATGGCCGAGACCCAGTACTTC
>few|TRBD2|TRBV7-2|TRBJ2-7
CASSLRGESYEQYF
TGTGCCAGCAGCTTACGGGGGGAATCCTACGAGCAGTACTTC
>.|.|TRBV28|TRBJ1-2
CASSPPTIGSYSYTF
TGTGCCAGCAGTCCTCCAACCATAGGGTCCTATAGCTACACCTTC
>few|.|TRBV7-2|TRBJ2-3
CASSPKPNWGTDTQYF
TGTGCCAGCAGCCCCAAACCCAATTGGGGCACAGATACGCAGTATTTT
>few|.|TRBV5-1|TRBJ2-7
CASSWDPSSYEQYF
TGCGCCAGCAGCTGGGACCCCAGCTCCTACGAGCAGTACTTC
>.|TRBD1|TRBV20-1|TRBJ2-7
CSAISVSGGFEQYF
TGCAGTGCTATCTCCGTTTCAGGGGGCTTCGAGCAGTACTTC
>.|TRBD2|TRBV20-1|TRBJ2-4
CSASAGGLAKNIQYF
TGCAGTGCTAGTGCCGGGGGGTTAGCCAAAAACATTCAGTACTTC
>.|.|TRBV9|TRBJ2-3
CASSVSGFTDTQYF
TGTGCCAGCAGCGTAAGCGGTTTCACAGATACGCAGTATTTT